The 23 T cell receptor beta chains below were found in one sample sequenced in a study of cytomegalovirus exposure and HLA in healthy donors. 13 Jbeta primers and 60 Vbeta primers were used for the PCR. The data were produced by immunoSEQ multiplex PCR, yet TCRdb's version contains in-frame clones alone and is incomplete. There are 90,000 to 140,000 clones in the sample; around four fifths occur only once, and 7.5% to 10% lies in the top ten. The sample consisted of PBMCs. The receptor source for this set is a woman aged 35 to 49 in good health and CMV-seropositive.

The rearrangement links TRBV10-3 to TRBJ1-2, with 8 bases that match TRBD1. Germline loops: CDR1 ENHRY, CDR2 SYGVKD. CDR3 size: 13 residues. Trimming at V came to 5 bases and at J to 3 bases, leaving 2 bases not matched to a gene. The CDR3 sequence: CAISTDRDYGYTF. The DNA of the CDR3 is TGTGCCATCAGTACGGACAGGGACTATGGCTACACCTTC.

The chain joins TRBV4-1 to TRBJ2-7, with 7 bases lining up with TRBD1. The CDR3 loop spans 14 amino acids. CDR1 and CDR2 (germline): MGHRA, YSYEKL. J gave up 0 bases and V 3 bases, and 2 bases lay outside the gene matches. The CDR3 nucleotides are TGCGCCAGCAGCCACCGGGACAGCTCCTACGAGCAGTACTTC. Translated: CASSHRDSSYEQYF.

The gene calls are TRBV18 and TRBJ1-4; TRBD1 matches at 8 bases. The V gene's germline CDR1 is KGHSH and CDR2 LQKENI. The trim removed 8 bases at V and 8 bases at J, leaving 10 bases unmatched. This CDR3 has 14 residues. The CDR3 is CASRRGQGGEKLFF. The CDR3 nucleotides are TGTGCCAGCCGACGCGGACAGGGAGGGGAAAAACTGTTTTTT.

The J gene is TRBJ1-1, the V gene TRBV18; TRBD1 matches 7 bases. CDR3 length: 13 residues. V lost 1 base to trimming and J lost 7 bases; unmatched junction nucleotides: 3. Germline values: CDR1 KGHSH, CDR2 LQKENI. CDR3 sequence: CASSPLRDSEAFF. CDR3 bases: TGTGCCAGCTCACCACTCCGGGACAGTGAAGCTTTCTTT. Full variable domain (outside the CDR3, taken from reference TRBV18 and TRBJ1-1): NAGVMQNPRHLVRRRGQEARLRCSPMKGHSHVYWYRQLPEEGLKFMVYLQKENIIDESGMPKERFSAEFPKEGPSILRIQQVVRGDSAAYFCASSPLRDSEAFFGQGTRLTVV.

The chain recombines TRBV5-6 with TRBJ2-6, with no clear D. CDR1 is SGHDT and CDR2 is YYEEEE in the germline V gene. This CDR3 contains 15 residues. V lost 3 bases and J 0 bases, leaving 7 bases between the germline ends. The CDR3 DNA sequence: TGTGCCAGCAGCTCTAGAGTCTCTGGGGCCAACGTCCTGACTTTC. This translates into CASSSRVSGANVLTF.

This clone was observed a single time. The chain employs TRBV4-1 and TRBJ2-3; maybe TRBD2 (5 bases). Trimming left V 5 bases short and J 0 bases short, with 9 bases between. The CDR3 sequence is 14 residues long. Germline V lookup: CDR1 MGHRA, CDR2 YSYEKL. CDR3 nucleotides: TGCGCCAGCAGCACCCCGGGGAGCACAGATACGCAGTATTTT. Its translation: CASSTPGSTDTQYF.

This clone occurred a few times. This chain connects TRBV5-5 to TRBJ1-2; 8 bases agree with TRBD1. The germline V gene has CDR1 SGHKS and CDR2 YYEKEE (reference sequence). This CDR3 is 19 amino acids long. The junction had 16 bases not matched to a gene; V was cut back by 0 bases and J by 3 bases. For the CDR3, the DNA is TGTGCCAGCAGCTTGGGTCTGAGGGGACGGCCGACAGGGGACTATGGCTACACCTTC. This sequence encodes CASSLGLRGRPTGDYGYTF.

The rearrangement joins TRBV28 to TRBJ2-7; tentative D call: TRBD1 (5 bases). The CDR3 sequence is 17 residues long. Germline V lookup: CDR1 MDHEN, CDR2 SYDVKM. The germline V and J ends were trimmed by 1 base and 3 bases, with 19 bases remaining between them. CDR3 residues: CASSLSRVFGSGYEQYF. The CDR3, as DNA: TGTGCCAGCAGTTTATCCAGGGTATTCGGATCCGGCTACGAGCAGTACTTC.

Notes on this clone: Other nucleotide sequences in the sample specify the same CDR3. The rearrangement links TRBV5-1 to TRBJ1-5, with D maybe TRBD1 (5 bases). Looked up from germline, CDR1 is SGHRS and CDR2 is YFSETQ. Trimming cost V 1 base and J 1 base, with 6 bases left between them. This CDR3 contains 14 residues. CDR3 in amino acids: CASSLTGSNQPQHF. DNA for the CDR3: TGCGCCAGCAGCTTGACAGGAAGCAATCAGCCCCAGCATTTT.

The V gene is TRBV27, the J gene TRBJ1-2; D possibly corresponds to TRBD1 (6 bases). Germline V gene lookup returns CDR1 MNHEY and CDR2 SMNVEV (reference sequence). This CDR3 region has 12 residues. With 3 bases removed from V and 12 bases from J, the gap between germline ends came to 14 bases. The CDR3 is CASSFRGGLNTF. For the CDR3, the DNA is TGTGCCAGCAGTTTTAGAGGGGGTCTCAACACCTTC.

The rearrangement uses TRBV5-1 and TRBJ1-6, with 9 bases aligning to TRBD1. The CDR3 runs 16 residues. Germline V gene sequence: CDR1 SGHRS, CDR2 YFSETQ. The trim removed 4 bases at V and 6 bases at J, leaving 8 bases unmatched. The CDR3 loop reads CASSPPGTGLNSPLHF. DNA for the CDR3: TGCGCCAGCAGCCCCCCCGGGACAGGGCTTAATTCACCCCTCCACTTT.

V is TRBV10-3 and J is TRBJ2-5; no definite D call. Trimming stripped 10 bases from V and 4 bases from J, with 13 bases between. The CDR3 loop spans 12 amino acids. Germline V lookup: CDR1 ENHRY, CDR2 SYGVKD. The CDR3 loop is CATQAPPETQYF. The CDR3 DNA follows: TGTGCCACCCAGGCGCCTCCAGAGACCCAGTACTTC.

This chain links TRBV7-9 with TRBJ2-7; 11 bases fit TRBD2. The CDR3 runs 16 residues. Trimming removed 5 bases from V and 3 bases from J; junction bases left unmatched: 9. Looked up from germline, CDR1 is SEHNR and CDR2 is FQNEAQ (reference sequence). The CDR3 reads CASSATRTSGLYEQYF. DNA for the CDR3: TGTGCCAGCAGCGCCACCCGGACTAGCGGGCTCTACGAGCAGTACTTC.

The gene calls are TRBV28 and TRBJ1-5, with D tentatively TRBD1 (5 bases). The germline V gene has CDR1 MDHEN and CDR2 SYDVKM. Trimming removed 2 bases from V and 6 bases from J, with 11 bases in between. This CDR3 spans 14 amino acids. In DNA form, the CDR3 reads TGTGCCAGCAGTTTAGGAGGGGCAAGTCAGCCCCAGCATTTT. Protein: CASSLGGASQPQHF. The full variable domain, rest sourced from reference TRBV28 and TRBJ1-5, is DVKVTQSSRYLVKRTGEKVFLECVQDMDHENMFWYRQDPGLGLRLIYFSYDVKMKEKGDIPEGYSVSREKKERFSLILESASTNQTSMYLCASSLGGASQPQHFGDGTRLSIL.

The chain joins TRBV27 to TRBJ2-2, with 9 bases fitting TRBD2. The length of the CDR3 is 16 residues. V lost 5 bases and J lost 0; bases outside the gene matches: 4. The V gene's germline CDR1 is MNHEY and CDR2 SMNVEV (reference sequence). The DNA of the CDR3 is TGTGCCAGCAGTCCGGGACTAGCAACGAACACCGGGGAGCTGTTTTTT. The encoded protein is CASSPGLATNTGELFF.

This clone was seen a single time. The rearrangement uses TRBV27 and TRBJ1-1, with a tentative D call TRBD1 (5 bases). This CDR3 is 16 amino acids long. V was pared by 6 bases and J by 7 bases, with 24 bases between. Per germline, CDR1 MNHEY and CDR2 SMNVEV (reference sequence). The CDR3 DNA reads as TGTGCCAGCAGCTACACCACCTGGTACCAGGGAATTGAAGCTTTCTTT. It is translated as CASSYTTWYQGIEAFF.

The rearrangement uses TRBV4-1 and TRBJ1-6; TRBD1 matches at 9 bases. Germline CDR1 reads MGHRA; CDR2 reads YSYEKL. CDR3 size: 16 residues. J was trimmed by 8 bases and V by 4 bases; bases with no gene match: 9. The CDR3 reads CASSRLGQGRHSPLHF. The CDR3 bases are TGCGCCAGCAGCCGGCTGGGACAGGGAAGGCATTCACCCCTCCACTTT.

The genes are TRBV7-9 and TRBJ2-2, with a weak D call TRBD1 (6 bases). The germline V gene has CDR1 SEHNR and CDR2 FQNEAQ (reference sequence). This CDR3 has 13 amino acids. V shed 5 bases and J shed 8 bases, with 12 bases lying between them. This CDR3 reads CASSGVGTGELFF. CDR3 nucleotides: TGTGCCAGCAGCGGAGTCGGGACAGGGGAGCTGTTTTTT.

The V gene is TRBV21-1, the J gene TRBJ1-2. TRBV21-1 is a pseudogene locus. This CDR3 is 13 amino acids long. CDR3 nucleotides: TGTGCCACCGAGGCAAAATCTAACTATGGCTACACCTTC. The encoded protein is CATEAKSNYGYTF.

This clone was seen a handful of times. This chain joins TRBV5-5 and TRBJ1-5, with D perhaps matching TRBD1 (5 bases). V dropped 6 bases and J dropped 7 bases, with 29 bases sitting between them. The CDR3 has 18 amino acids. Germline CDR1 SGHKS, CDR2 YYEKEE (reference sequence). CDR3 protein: CASNKAYLRQSLYQPQHF. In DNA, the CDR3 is TGTGCCAGCAACAAAGCCTACCTTCGACAGAGTTTGTACCAGCCCCAGCATTTT.

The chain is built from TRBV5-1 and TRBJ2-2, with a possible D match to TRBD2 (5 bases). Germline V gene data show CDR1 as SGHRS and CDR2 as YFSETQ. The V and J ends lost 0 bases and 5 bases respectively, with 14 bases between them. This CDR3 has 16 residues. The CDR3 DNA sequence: TGCGCCAGCAGCTTGGGGACCCACCCGGGAACCGGGGAGCTGTTTTTT. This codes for CASSLGTHPGTGELFF.

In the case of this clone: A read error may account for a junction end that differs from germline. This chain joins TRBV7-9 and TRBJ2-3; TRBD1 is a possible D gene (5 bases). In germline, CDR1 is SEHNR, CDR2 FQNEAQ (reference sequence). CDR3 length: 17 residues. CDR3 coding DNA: TGTTCCAGCAGCCTACCCTACAGGTTCAAGACGGCAGATACGCAGTATTTT. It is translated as CSSSLPYRFKTADTQYF.

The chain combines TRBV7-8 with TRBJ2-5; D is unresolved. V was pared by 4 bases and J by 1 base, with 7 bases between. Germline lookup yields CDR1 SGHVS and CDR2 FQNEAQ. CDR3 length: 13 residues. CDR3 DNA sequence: TGTGCCAGCAGCTCCCAATTCCAAGAGACCCAGTACTTC. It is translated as CASSSQFQETQYF.